These 15 T cell receptor beta chains originate from one sample sequenced in a study of blood T cell repertoires in COVID-19. Clones were sequenced by immunoSEQ multiplex PCR, and TCRdb holds only the in-frame ones, with some missing. The data show roughly 200,000 clones, 88% seen once. The sample comprised peripheral blood. These receptors originate from a man aged 45-60 years with COVID-19, enrolled during active disease.

The rearrangement links TRBV27 to TRBJ2-3; 7 bases are a match to TRBD1. V lost 6 bases to trimming and J lost 2 bases; unmatched junction nucleotides: 5. Looked up from germline, CDR1 is MNHEY and CDR2 is SMNVEV (reference sequence). This CDR3 is 14 amino acids long. The CDR3 region is CASSHRGPTDTQYF. The CDR3 DNA sequence: TGTGCCAGCAGCCACAGGGGCCCCACAGATACGCAGTATTTT.

The chain carries TRBV3-1 (or the pseudogene TRBV3-2) and TRBJ1-5; TRBD1 matches 10 bases. The CDR3 runs to 15 residues. Germline values: CDR1 LGHDT, CDR2 YNNKEL (reference sequence). Trimming removed 3 bases from V and 4 bases from J; junction bases left unmatched: 3. CDR3 nucleotides: TGTGCCAGCAGCCAGGGACAGGGGACGAATCAGCCCCAGCATTTT. Amino acids: CASSQGQGTNQPQHF.

This sequence joins TRBV6-6 and TRBJ2-2; the match to TRBD2 covers 12 bases. V was clipped by 5 bases and J by 4 bases; unmatched bases: 2. Germline CDR1 is MNHNY and CDR2 is SVGAGI (reference sequence). CDR3 length: 15 amino acids. The CDR3 DNA reads TGTGCCAGCAGTCTAGCGGGAGGGAGCACCGGGGAGCTGTTTTTT. Its protein is CASSLAGGSTGELFF.

The chain has TRBV2 and TRBJ2-1; 7 bases map to TRBD2. Germline V gives CDR1 SNHLY, CDR2 FYNNEI. V shed 3 bases, J shed 2 bases, and the junction held 4 bases outside the gene matches. The CDR3 is 15 residues long. The CDR3 sequence: CASSDASGTYNEQFF. For the CDR3, the DNA is TGTGCCAGCAGTGATGCTAGCGGAACCTACAATGAGCAGTTCTTC.

The chain employs TRBV18 and TRBJ2-5, with 7 positions matching TRBD1. The junction had 2 bases not matched to a gene; V was cut back by 0 bases and J by 1 base. The CDR3 has 15 residues. Germline V gene data show CDR1 as KGHSH and CDR2 as LQKENI. The CDR3, as DNA: TGTGCCAGCTCACCACCGGGACAGATCCAAGAGACCCAGTACTTC. Translation: CASSPPGQIQETQYF.

This clone was picked up many times. The rearrangement links TRBV6-5 to TRBJ2-3; 7 bases are a match to TRBD1. The CDR3 consists of 12 residues. Germline values: CDR1 MNHEY, CDR2 SVGAGI. The J segment lost 2 bases and the V segment lost 11 bases, leaving 4 bases of the junction unmatched. Here the CDR3 reads CAVRGSTDTQYF. The CDR3, as DNA: TGTGCCGTCAGGGGGTCCACAGATACGCAGTATTTT.

The chain carries TRBV5-6 and TRBJ2-4; no clear D gene. The germline V and J ends were trimmed by 9 bases and 1 base, with 11 bases remaining between them. The CDR3 has 13 residues. The V gene's germline CDR1 is SGHDT and CDR2 YYEEEE. As DNA, the CDR3 is TGTGCCACCCCCGGGTCTGCCAAAAACATTCAGTACTTC. Translation: CATPGSAKNIQYF. Full variable domain (remainder filled in from reference TRBV5-6 and TRBJ2-4): DAGVTQSPTHLIKTRGQQVTLRCSPKSGHDTVSWYQQALGQGPQFIFQYYEEEERQRGNFPDRFSGHQFPNYSSELNVNALLLGDSALYLCATPGSAKNIQYFGAGTRLSVL.

This clone appeared a single time. The CDR3: CASSVRTSGEQFF. The CDR3 nucleotides read TGTGCCAGTAGTGTCCGGACTAGCGGTGAGCAGTTCTTC. The gene calls are TRBV19 and TRBJ2-1, with 10 bases lining up with TRBD2. From germline, CDR1 is LNHDA and CDR2 SQIVND (reference sequence). Trimming took 5 bases from V and 9 from J; bases not matched to a gene: 4. CDR3 length: 13 amino acids.

This chain links TRBV7-9 with TRBJ1-4; D is unclear. Germline V CDR1 and CDR2: SEHNR, FQNEAQ (reference sequence). The ends were cut back, 1 base at V and 1 base at J, with 7 bases in the middle. CDR3 length: 15 residues. The CDR3, as DNA: TGTGCCAGCAGCTTAGTGGCCAGAACTAATGAAAAACTGTTTTTT. Translated, it gives CASSLVARTNEKLFF.

The genes are TRBV5-4 and TRBJ2-7, with a weak D call TRBD1 (6 bases). Trimming cost V 0 bases and J 4 bases, with 14 bases left between them. CDR3 length: 15 residues. In germline, CDR1 is SGHNT, CDR2 YYREEE (reference sequence). CDR3 amino acids: CASSLEQGDLYEQYF. Here the CDR3 DNA reads TGTGCCAGCAGCTTGGAACAGGGTGACCTGTACGAGCAGTACTTC.

Remarks on this clone: A junction boundary mismatches the germline segment, possibly from a read error. The chain recombines TRBV2 with TRBJ1-5, with TRBD1 matching over 8 bases. Per germline, CDR1 SNHLY and CDR2 FYNNEI. This CDR3 is built from 18 residues. The CDR3 is CASGDGAAGQEGGQPQHF. The CDR3, as DNA: TGTGCCAGCGGTGATGGGGCCGCGGGACAGGAAGGCGGTCAGCCCCAGCATTTT.

V usage is TRBV4-2 and J usage is TRBJ2-5, with 9 bases identical to TRBD2. Trimming removed 1 base from V and 5 bases from J; junction bases left unmatched: 11. In germline, CDR1 is LGHNA, CDR2 YNFKEQ. The CDR3 is 17 amino acids. The CDR3, as DNA: TGTGCCAGCAGCCAAGTGCCTAGCGGGGTTCTCGGGGAGACCCAGTACTTC. It translates to CASSQVPSGVLGETQYF.

The J gene is TRBJ2-3, the V gene TRBV19, with 8 nucleotides matching TRBD2. In germline, CDR1 is LNHDA, CDR2 SQIVND (reference sequence). With 4 bases clipped from V and 5 bases from J, the junction kept 11 bases outside the gene matches. The length of the CDR3 is 16 residues. The CDR3 loop reads CASSTPGGPKGDTQYF. CDR3 in DNA: TGTGCCAGTAGTACCCCGGGGGGGCCGAAAGGAGATACGCAGTATTTT.

The chain employs TRBV28 and TRBJ2-5; 9 positions agree with TRBD1. The CDR3 is 14 amino acids. Unmatched junction bases numbered 7, after V lost 6 bases and J lost 5 bases. The germline V gene has CDR1 MDHEN and CDR2 SYDVKM. For the CDR3, the DNA is TGTGCCAGCAGAGGACAGGGGTCTGCGGAGACCCAGTACTTC. Its protein product is CASRGQGSAETQYF.

In this sample, this clone turned up once. This chain links TRBV20-1 with TRBJ2-1, with D tentatively TRBD2 (6 bases). The CDR3 extends over 12 amino acids. Trimming took 3 bases from V and 12 from J, leaving 15 bases between them. Germline V gene sequence: CDR1 DFQATT, CDR2 SNEGSKA (reference sequence). The CDR3 nucleotides are TGCAGTGCTAGTTCCGCGGCGGGACCGCAGTTCTTC. Translation gives CSASSAAGPQFF.